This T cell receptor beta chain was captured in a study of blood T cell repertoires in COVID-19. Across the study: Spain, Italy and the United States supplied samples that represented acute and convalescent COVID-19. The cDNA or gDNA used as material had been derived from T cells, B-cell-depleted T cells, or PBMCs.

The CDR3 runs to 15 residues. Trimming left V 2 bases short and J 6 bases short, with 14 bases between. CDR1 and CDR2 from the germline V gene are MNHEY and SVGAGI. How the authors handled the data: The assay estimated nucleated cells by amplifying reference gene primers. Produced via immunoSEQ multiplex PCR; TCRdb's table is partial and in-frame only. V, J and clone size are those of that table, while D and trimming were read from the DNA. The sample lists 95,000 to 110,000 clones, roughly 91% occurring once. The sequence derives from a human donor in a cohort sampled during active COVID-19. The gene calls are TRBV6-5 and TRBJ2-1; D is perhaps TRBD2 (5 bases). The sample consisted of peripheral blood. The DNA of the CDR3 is TGTGCCAGCAGTTACACTTCCGGGAATCTCAATGAGCAGTTCTTC. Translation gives CASSYTSGNLNEQFF.